The 25 T cell receptor beta chains in this list originate from one sample, sequenced in a study of T cells expressing NK-cell markers. TCRdb reprocessed the 5' RACE reads and keeps a single row for each CDR3 protein, giving no DNA. The sample's table shows about 460,000 distinct CDR3 sequences. The specimen was blood T cells: a sorted CD56 or NKG2C T cell subset, CD4+ or CD8+ T cells, or bulk PBMC T cells (not recorded which). Receptor source: a woman in her fifties or sixties in good health.

The rearrangement joins TRBV12-3 or TRBV12-4 to TRBJ1-4; TCRdb names TRBD1, which stays unverified in the absence of DNA. The CDR3 is 15 amino acids. This chain's CDR3 is CASSSFTQPTLRPFF.

The rearrangement links TRBV5-4 to TRBJ2-4. Germline CDR1 and CDR2: SGHNT and YYREEE (reference sequence). This CDR3 is 14 amino acids long. The CDR3 spells CASSAPSTKNIQYF.

The chain is built from TRBV14 and TRBJ1-1; TCRdb's D call, TRBD1, is unchecked because there is no DNA. Looked up from germline, CDR1 is SGHDN and CDR2 is FVKESK. This CDR3 contains 13 residues. The CDR3 is CASSPGPGLGAFF.

The chain has TRBV12-3 or TRBV12-4 and TRBJ2-1; the D gene TCRdb calls, TRBD2, cannot be checked with no DNA. This CDR3 contains 17 residues. The CDR3: CASRGWGLATTNNEQFF.

The chain recombines TRBV12-3 or TRBV12-4 with TRBJ1-2; checking the TCRdb D call of TRBD1 is not possible without DNA. This CDR3 comprises 15 residues. This CDR3 reads CASSLGGPSSTGYTF.

This chain connects TRBV20-1 to TRBJ2-5; there is no DNA to check the TCRdb D call of TRBD2. Germline V gives CDR1 DFQATT, CDR2 SNEGSKA (reference sequence). The CDR3 consists of 13 residues. The CDR3 loop reads CSARLAGQETQYF.

The J gene is TRBJ2-1, the V gene TRBV5-1. CDR3 length: 15 residues. Germline CDR1 is SGHRS and CDR2 is YFSETQ. This CDR3 is CASSTLTASNNEQFF.

The chain employs TRBV20-1 and TRBJ1-6; absent DNA, TCRdb's TRBD1 call cannot be checked. The CDR3 loop spans 13 amino acids. The germline V gene encodes CDR1 DFQATT and CDR2 SNEGSKA (reference sequence). CDR3 region: CSARDGGTPPLHF.

The CDR3 spells CASSQGSRGGADGYTF. The chain employs TRBV4-1 and TRBJ1-2; TCRdb outputs TRBD1, but without DNA this stays unchecked. The CDR3 is made up of 16 amino acids. Germline CDR1 is MGHRA and CDR2 is YSYEKL.

The gene calls are TRBV24-1 and TRBJ1-1; TCRdb names TRBD1, which stays unverified in the absence of DNA. The V gene's germline CDR1 is KGHDR and CDR2 SFDVKD. The CDR3 is 14 amino acids. The CDR3 reads CPRPGGPAFAEAFF.

Here the CDR3 reads CSADSGSTPSQYF. V and J are TRBV20-1 and TRBJ2-3; the D call from TCRdb, TRBD2, cannot be confirmed without DNA. This CDR3 comprises 13 residues. From germline, CDR1 is DFQATT and CDR2 SNEGSKA (reference sequence).

The V call is TRBV5-5, the J call TRBJ2-1; the TCRdb call, TRBD1, lacks DNA for checking. Germline V CDR1 and CDR2: SGHKS, YYEKEE (reference sequence). The CDR3 totals 18 residues. CDR3 sequence reads: CASSFPDRGGLDYHEQFF.

The J gene is TRBJ2-3, the V gene TRBV6-5; lacking DNA, the TRBD1 call made by TCRdb goes unchecked. The CDR3 loop spans 16 amino acids. CDR1 and CDR2 from the germline V gene are MNHEY and SVGAGI. The CDR3 loop is CASRNGGAQFFNTQYF.

The V call is TRBV18, the J call TRBJ2-5; TCRdb selects TRBD1, and the lack of DNA leaves this call unchecked. This CDR3 is built from 15 residues. Germline V gene lookup returns CDR1 KGHSH and CDR2 LQKENI. The CDR3 reads CASSPPTGQLETQYF.

The V and J genes are TRBV2 and TRBJ1-6; the D call from TCRdb, TRBD1, cannot be confirmed without DNA. Germline V gives CDR1 SNHLY, CDR2 FYNNEI. There are 14 residues in the CDR3. CDR3: CASRTGTVNSPLHF.

The genes are TRBV12-3 or TRBV12-4 and TRBJ2-4; absent DNA, TCRdb's TRBD2 call cannot be checked. The CDR3 is made up of 16 amino acids. CDR3: CASSTGASRAKNIQYF.

The rearrangement links TRBV11-1 to TRBJ2-1; the TRBD2 assignment by TCRdb is unverifiable without DNA. The CDR3 is 14 amino acids. Per the germline V gene, CDR1 is SGHAT and CDR2 is FQDESV (reference sequence). CDR3 region: CATRDSRSYNEQFF.

The chain is built from TRBV11-2 and TRBJ2-3; without DNA, the TCRdb call of TRBD2 cannot be checked. There are 15 residues in the CDR3. Germline V gene data show CDR1 as SGHAT and CDR2 as FQNNGV. CDR3 sequence reads: CASSLVSGQPGTQYF.

The CDR3 spells CASSYGWSYEQYF. This chain connects TRBV6-5 to TRBJ2-7. Germline V lookup: CDR1 MNHEY, CDR2 SVGAGI. The CDR3 loop spans 13 amino acids.

This chain joins TRBV20-1 and TRBJ2-7; TCRdb names TRBD2, which stays unverified in the absence of DNA. This CDR3 spans 15 amino acids. Germline CDR1 DFQATT, CDR2 SNEGSKA (reference sequence). CDR3 region: CSASPGLGQSGEQYF.

The gene calls are TRBV12-3 or TRBV12-4 and TRBJ1-1. The CDR3 is 16 amino acids. The CDR3 loop is CASRPYGPGLNTEAFF.

The rearrangement links TRBV9 to TRBJ2-2; TCRdb returns TRBD2, unconfirmable since there is no DNA. The CDR3 length is 17 residues. Germline-derived CDR1 and CDR2 are SGDLS and YYNGEE. CDR3 sequence reads: CASSVGIRERNTGELFF.

The CDR3 is CASSFSGTDQPQHF. This sequence joins TRBV12-3 or TRBV12-4 and TRBJ1-5. The CDR3 length is 14 residues.

The chain carries TRBV29-1 and TRBJ2-5. CDR3 length: 12 amino acids. Germline loops: CDR1 SQVTM, CDR2 ANQGSEA. CDR3 protein: CSSLLDQETQYF.

The gene calls are TRBV29-1 and TRBJ2-1; the D call from TCRdb, TRBD2, cannot be confirmed without DNA. Germline V gene data show CDR1 as SQVTM and CDR2 as ANQGSEA. The CDR3 runs to 15 residues. The CDR3 loop is CSALTPGLEANEQFF.